This T cell receptor (beta chain) originates from a study of blood T cell repertoires in COVID-19. V lost 10 bases, J lost 0 bases, and 16 bases lay in between. The CDR3 spans 15 residues. Looked up from germline, CDR1 is LNHDA and CDR2 is SQIVND (reference sequence). Sequencing used immunoSEQ multiplex PCR; TCRdb keeps in-frame clones, though not all of them. The sample comprises about 180,000 clones, 80% to 90% of which are singletons, and more than 2.5% rests with the top ten. Sample: peripheral blood. The clonotype originates from a man aged 60 to 69 with acute or convalescent COVID-19. The chain is built from TRBV19 and TRBJ2-1; possibly TRBD2 for D (6 bases). The CDR3 DNA reads as TGTGCCACGCTAGTGCGGGGAAGCTCCTACAATGAGCAGTTCTTC. It is translated as CATLVRGSSYNEQFF.